Sequencing of this T cell receptor (beta chain) was carried out in a study of blood T cell repertoires in COVID-19. Trimming cost V 11 bases and J 3 bases, with 5 bases left between them. The CDR3 consists of 9 residues. CDR1 and CDR2 from the germline V gene are MRHNA and SNTAGT. This clone was seen a single time. The protocol was immunoSEQ multiplex PCR, while the TCRdb copy is restricted to in-frame clones and leaves out a portion. This repertoire shows roughly 250,000 clones, around 88% found once; its top ten account for more than 0.75%. Specimen: peripheral blood. The chain has TRBV6-4 and TRBJ2-7; D ambiguous. The TCR originated in a man aged 25-45 years with acute or convalescent COVID-19. In DNA, the CDR3 is TGTGCCGGCCACTACGAGCAGTACTTC. Translation gives CAGHYEQYF.